This TCR beta chain is from a study of blood T cell repertoires in COVID-19. Study as a whole: COVID-19 samples, acute and convalescent, were from the United States, Italy and Spain.

Sequencing used immunoSEQ multiplex PCR; TCRdb keeps in-frame clones, though not all of them. The table records roughly 200,000 clones, approximately 85% of them present only once. Enrolled through a virtual design, the participants were between roughly 18 and 95 years of age and came from 24 US areas. The germline V and J ends were trimmed by 2 bases and 1 base, with 8 bases remaining between them. CDR3 length equals 14 residues. Per germline, CDR1 SNHLY and CDR2 FYNNEI. The sequencing sample was made of PBMCs or T cells enriched from blood (not recorded which). This TCR was recovered from a middle-aged man with acute COVID-19. The V and J genes are TRBV2 and TRBJ1-1; weak D call: TRBD1 (5 bases). Here the CDR3 DNA reads TGTGCCAGCAGTGAATCCAGGGCGAACACTGAAGCTTTCTTT. Its protein is CASSESRANTEAFF. Full variable domain (remainder filled in from reference TRBV2 and TRBJ1-1): EPEVTQTPSHQVTQMGQEVILRCVPISNHLYFYWYRQILGQKVEFLVSFYNNEISEKSEIFDDQFSVERPDGSNFTLKIRSTKLEDSAMYFCASSESRANTEAFFGQGTRLTVV.